This T cell receptor beta chain was documented in a study of identical twins. This clonotype was seen ten or more times. Via MiXCR, TCRdb re-called the 5' RACE reads, giving one row per CDR3 protein. The sample records some 630,000 distinct CDR3 sequences, 7.1% being singletons. Per the germline V gene, CDR1 is LGHDT and CDR2 is YNNKEL (reference sequence). V lost 2 bases and J lost 9, with 8 bases in between. CDR3 size: 12 residues. This sample also appeared in a second study, on yellow fever vaccine responses in identical twins.

The TCR sequence derives from a woman aged 18 to 35 in good health. The sequencing sample was made of PBMCs. The chain uses TRBV3-1 and TRBJ2-4; D remains unclear. In nucleotides, the CDR3 is TGTGCCAGCAGCCAAAGTGTAGGCATTCAGTACTTC. It specifies CASSQSVGIQYF.